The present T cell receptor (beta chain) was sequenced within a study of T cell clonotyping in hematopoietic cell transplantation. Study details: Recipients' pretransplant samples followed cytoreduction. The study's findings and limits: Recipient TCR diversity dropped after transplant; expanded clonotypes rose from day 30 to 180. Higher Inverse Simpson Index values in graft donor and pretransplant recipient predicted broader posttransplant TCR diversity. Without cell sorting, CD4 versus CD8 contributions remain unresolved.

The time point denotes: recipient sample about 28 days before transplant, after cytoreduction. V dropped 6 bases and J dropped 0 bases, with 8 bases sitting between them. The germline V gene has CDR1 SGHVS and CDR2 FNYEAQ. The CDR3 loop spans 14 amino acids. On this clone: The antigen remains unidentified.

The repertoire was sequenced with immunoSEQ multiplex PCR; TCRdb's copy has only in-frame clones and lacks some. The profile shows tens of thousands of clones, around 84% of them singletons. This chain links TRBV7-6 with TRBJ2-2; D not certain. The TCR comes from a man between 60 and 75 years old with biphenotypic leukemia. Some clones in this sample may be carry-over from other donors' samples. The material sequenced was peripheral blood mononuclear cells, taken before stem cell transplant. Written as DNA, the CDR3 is TGTGCCAGCAGTCCAGCGTCGAACACCGGGGAGCTGTTTTTT. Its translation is CASSPASNTGELFF.